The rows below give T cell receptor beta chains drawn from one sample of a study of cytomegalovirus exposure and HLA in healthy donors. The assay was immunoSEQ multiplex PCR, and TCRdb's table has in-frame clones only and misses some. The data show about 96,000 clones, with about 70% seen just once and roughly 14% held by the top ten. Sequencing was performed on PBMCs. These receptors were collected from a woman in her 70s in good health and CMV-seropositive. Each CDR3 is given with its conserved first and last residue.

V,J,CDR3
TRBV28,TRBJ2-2,CASRGTTGELFF
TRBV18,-,CASSPEGVSYEQYF
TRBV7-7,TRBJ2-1,CASSLEAGGPYNEQFF
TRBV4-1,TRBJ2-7,CASSPILGGAYEQYF
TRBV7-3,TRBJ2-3,CASSLPWRRGGTDTQYF
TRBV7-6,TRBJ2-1,CASSLQEDNEQFF
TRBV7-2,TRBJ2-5,CASSPAGKTQYF
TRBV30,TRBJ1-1,CAWRVTGGNTEAFF
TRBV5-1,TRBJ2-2,CASSWTGPTGELFF
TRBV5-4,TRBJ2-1,CASLPGGTSGYNEQFF
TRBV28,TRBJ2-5,CASSQSVTSPETQYF
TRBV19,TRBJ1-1,CASSRKGTGLVAEAFF
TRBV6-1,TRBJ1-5,CASRTQGSSNQPQHF
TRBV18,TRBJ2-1,CASSPPGAGEQFF